This T cell receptor (beta chain) was recovered during a study of cytomegalovirus exposure and HLA in healthy donors. Trimming took off 2 bases at V and 7 bases at J, with 17 bases between the two ends. From germline, CDR1 is MGHDK and CDR2 SYGVNS. CDR3 size: 16 residues. 13 Jbeta primers and 60 Vbeta primers were used for the PCR. Profiling relied on immunoSEQ multiplex PCR, and the TCRdb table lists in-frame clones only, not all of them. This repertoire shows 65,000 to 95,000 clones, 75% found once; its top ten account for about an eighth. The chain links TRBV25-1 to TRBJ1-4, with D possibly TRBD1 on 5 matching bases. The receptor's source is a man between 65 and 85 years old in good health and CMV-seronegative. The sequenced sample consisted of PBMCs. CDR3 sequence (DNA): TGTGCCAGCAGTGAACCTCCGGTCACCGGGGGTGAAAAACTGTTTTTT. This sequence encodes CASSEPPVTGGEKLFF.